Included here is one TCR beta chain sequence, with context. This sample was taken from a study of blood T cell repertoires in COVID-19. Study background: Researchers got acute and convalescent COVID-19 samples from the United States, Italy and Spain.

Trimming pared 4 bases from V and 2 bases from J, leaving 3 bases between. In germline, CDR1 is MNHEY, CDR2 SVGAGI. CDR3 length equals 11 residues. As handled by the study authors: Amplification of reference gene primers was used by the study to estimate nucleated cell counts. Sequenced by immunoSEQ multiplex PCR; TCRdb stores in-frame clones only, minus some. D and trimming were read from the DNA, whereas the V and J calls and clone size are those reported in that table. The sample lists over 200,000 clones; 86% were seen once. Sequenced material: peripheral blood. This receptor was obtained from a man between 25 and 39 years old who had recovered from COVID-19. This chain links TRBV6-5 with TRBJ2-7; D unresolved. CDR3 nucleotides: TGTGCCAGCAGTTCAGCCTACGAGCAGTACTTC. Its translation is CASSSAYEQYF.